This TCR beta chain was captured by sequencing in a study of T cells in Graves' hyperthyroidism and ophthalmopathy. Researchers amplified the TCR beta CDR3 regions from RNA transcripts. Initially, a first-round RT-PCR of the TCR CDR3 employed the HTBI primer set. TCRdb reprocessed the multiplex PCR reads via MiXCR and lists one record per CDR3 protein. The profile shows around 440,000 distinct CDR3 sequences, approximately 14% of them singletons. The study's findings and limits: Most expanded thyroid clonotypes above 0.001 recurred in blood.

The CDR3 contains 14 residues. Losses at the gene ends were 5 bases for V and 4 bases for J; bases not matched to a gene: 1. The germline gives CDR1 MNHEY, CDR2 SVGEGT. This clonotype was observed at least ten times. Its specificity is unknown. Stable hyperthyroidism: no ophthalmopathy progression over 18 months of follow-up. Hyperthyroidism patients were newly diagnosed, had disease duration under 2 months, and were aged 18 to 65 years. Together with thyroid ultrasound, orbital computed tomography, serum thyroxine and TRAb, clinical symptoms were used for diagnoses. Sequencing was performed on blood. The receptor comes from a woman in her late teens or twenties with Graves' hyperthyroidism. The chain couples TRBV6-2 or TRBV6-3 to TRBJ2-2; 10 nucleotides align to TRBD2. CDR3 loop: CASSSGGATGELFF. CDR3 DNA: TGTGCCAGCAGTAGCGGGGGGGCCACCGGGGAGCTGTTTTTT.